These 18 T cell receptor beta chains were all obtained from the same sample, sequenced in a study of early T cells in non-severe SARS-CoV-2 infection. MiXCR, applied by TCRdb to the 5' RACE reads, yields one record per CDR3 protein. The sample has about 59,000 distinct CDR3 sequences, roughly 13% seen once. The source material was whole blood, sampled at baseline. These receptors were obtained from an adult who was a healthcare worker with PCR-confirmed SARS-CoV-2 infection or an uninfected control (not recorded which).

The sample holds a few counts of this clonotype. The chain carries TRBV7-9 and TRBJ1-1; TRBD1 matches at 7 bases. V gave up 5 bases and J gave up 5 bases; unmatched junction bases: 5. The CDR3 has 13 residues. The germline V gene has CDR1 SEHNR and CDR2 FQNEAQ (reference sequence). In DNA, the CDR3 is TGTGCCAGCAGCCGACAGGGTCGGACTGAAGCTTTCTTT. Translating it yields CASSRQGRTEAFF.

The chain combines TRBV19 with TRBJ2-7; 7 bases agree with TRBD1. CDR1 and CDR2 (germline): LNHDA, SQIVND (reference sequence). The CDR3 consists of 14 residues. With V trimmed by 5 bases and J by 2 bases, 6 bases remained unmatched. CDR3 in DNA: TGTGCCAGTAGTCCCCGGGACAGCACCTACGAGCAGTACTTC. Protein product: CASSPRDSTYEQYF.

This clonotype was seen more than once but under ten times. This rearrangement joins TRBV5-4 to TRBJ1-4; tentative D call: TRBD1 (5 bases). The CDR3 sequence is 14 residues long. Trimming cost V 0 bases and J 4 bases, with 7 bases left between them. CDR1 SGHNT and CDR2 YYREEE come from the germline V gene (reference sequence). The CDR3 DNA sequence: TGTGCCAGCAGCTTGGGACAGAATAATGAAAAACTGTTTTTT. Translating it yields CASSLGQNNEKLFF.

In its sample, this clonotype was seen many times. The J gene is TRBJ2-3, the V gene TRBV24-1, with TRBD2 identical over 11 bases. This CDR3 region has 18 residues. Germline V gene data show CDR1 as KGHDR and CDR2 as SFDVKD. The junction had 14 bases not matched to a gene; V was cut back by 4 bases and J by 6 bases. The chain's CDR3 is CATSDLLTSGATRDTQYF. The DNA for the CDR3 is TGTGCCACCAGTGACCTCCTGACTAGCGGGGCCACACGCGATACGCAGTATTTT.

The rearrangement links TRBV7-9 to TRBJ2-1, with TRBD2 identical over 11 bases. This CDR3 has 15 residues. V lost 8 bases and J lost 4; bases outside the gene matches: 7. The germline gives CDR1 SEHNR, CDR2 FQNEAQ (reference sequence). The CDR3 region is CASEVAGGIYNEQFF. CDR3 nucleotides: TGTGCCAGCGAGGTAGCGGGAGGGATATACAATGAGCAGTTCTTC.

This chain connects TRBV12-3 or TRBV12-4 to TRBJ2-1, with 11 nucleotides matching TRBD2. Germline trimming cut 5 bases from V and 7 bases from J; bases unmatched to any gene: 7. The length of the CDR3 is 15 residues. The CDR3 nucleotides read TGTGCCAGCAGTCCTAGCGGGGGGTTTCGAAATGAGCAGTTCTTC. Translation gives CASSPSGGFRNEQFF.

The chain employs TRBV7-9 and TRBJ2-5; no reliable D call. Germline lookup yields CDR1 SEHNR and CDR2 FQNEAQ (reference sequence). The CDR3 consists of 12 residues. V dropped 3 bases and J dropped 3 bases, with 5 bases sitting between them. CDR3 sequence (DNA): TGTGCCAGCAGCTTTAAGAAAGAGACCCAGTACTTC. Protein: CASSFKKETQYF.

This clonotype has at least ten counts. The chain joins TRBV7-2 to TRBJ2-1; 10 bases are shared with TRBD2. The CDR3 is 16 amino acids. Germline values: CDR1 SGHTA, CDR2 FQGNSA. With V trimmed by 5 bases and J by 4 bases, 8 bases remained unmatched. The CDR3 DNA is TGTGCCAGCAGCCTAAGCGGGGGGGCCTTTTACAATGAGCAGTTCTTC. It specifies CASSLSGGAFYNEQFF.

This clonotype has more than one count but fewer than ten. The chain links TRBV20-1 to TRBJ2-5; D is unresolved. V was clipped by 7 bases and J by 1 base, with 7 bases between them. The V gene's germline CDR1 is DFQATT and CDR2 SNEGSKA (reference sequence). This CDR3 is 11 amino acids long. The CDR3 DNA reads TGCAGTGGTGGCGGCCAAGAGACCCAGTACTTC. This codes for CSGGGQETQYF.

The genes are TRBV5-1 and TRBJ2-7; D may be TRBD1 (6 bases). The V gene's germline CDR1 is SGHRS and CDR2 YFSETQ. The CDR3 loop spans 12 amino acids. The V gene lost 2 bases and the J gene lost 6 bases, with 9 bases spanning the gap. This CDR3 reads CASSFLGGEQYF. In DNA, the CDR3 is TGCGCCAGCAGCTTCCTAGGGGGCGAGCAGTACTTC.

This clonotype was seen more than once but under ten times. V gene TRBV6-1 combines with J gene TRBJ2-7, with D possibly being TRBD1 or TRBD2 (5 bases each). Germline V CDR1 and CDR2: MNHNS, SASEGT. The CDR3 is made up of 14 amino acids. Trimming shortened V by 8 bases and J by 8 bases, and 22 bases separated the two germline ends. The CDR3 DNA reads as TGTGCCAGCGCCTCGTTGGGGGTTCAGGTGAAGCAGTACTTC. It yields the protein CASASLGVQVKQYF.

The chain uses TRBV20-1 and TRBJ2-7; tentatively, D is TRBD1 (5 bases). The length of the CDR3 is 14 residues. In germline, CDR1 is DFQATT, CDR2 SNEGSKA (reference sequence). V was clipped by 1 base and J by 4 bases, with 14 bases between them. CDR3 region: CSARGLDRVYEQYF. The CDR3 DNA reads as TGCAGTGCTAGAGGCCTAGACAGAGTTTACGAGCAGTACTTC.

The rearrangement uses TRBV27 and TRBJ2-5, with a weak D call TRBD1 (6 bases). This CDR3 is 13 amino acids long. Trimming took off 2 bases at V and 5 bases at J, with 9 bases between the two ends. Germline V gives CDR1 MNHEY, CDR2 SMNVEV (reference sequence). In DNA, the CDR3 is TGTGCCAGCAGTTTAGCAGGGGCGGAGACCCAGTACTTC. Translation: CASSLAGAETQYF.

This clonotype was seen ten or more times. The V call is TRBV11-2, the J call TRBJ2-7; TRBD1 is a possible D gene (5 bases). The CDR3 spans 14 residues. V was clipped by 2 bases and J by 2 bases, with 10 bases between them. Germline loops: CDR1 SGHAT, CDR2 FQNNGV. This CDR3 reads CASSLTGGPYEQYF. CDR3 DNA: TGTGCCAGCAGCTTAACAGGCGGACCCTACGAGCAGTACTTC.

V and J are TRBV27 and TRBJ1-1, with TRBD1 as a possible D gene (5 bases). Germline lookup yields CDR1 MNHEY and CDR2 SMNVEV (reference sequence). This CDR3 contains 15 residues. Trimming pared 4 bases from V and 8 bases from J, leaving 20 bases between. The CDR3 sequence is CASSYGGGFGSEAFF. DNA of the CDR3: TGTGCCAGCAGTTATGGGGGGGGTTTCGGATCAGAAGCTTTCTTT.

This clonotype was found a few times. CDR3 bases: TGTGCCAGCAGCCTATCTAGCGGGAGAGGTTCTTACGAGCAGTACTTC. Translation: CASSLSSGRGSYEQYF. The V gene is TRBV7-2, the J gene TRBJ2-7, with TRBD2 identical over 10 bases. The CDR3 totals 16 residues. Germline trimming cut 5 bases from V and 4 bases from J; bases unmatched to any gene: 11. Germline V gene data show CDR1 as SGHTA and CDR2 as FQGNSA.

This clonotype was observed a few times. The chain combines TRBV12-3 or TRBV12-4 with TRBJ2-5; tentative D call: TRBD2 (7 bases). The V gene lost 3 bases and the J gene lost 5 bases, with 16 bases spanning the gap. This CDR3 contains 15 residues. The CDR3 is CASSFWGGGSETQYF. CDR3 nucleotide sequence: TGTGCCAGCAGTTTTTGGGGGGGCGGCTCGGAGACCCAGTACTTC.

This clonotype was picked up one time. The genes are TRBV5-1 and TRBJ1-2; D is possibly TRBD1 (6 bases). Trimming took 2 bases from V and 8 from J, leaving 10 bases between them. This CDR3 spans 12 amino acids. Germline V gene data show CDR1 as SGHRS and CDR2 as YFSETQ. CDR3 bases: TGCGCCAGCAGCTTTACAGGGCAAGGCTACACCTTC. Its protein is CASSFTGQGYTF. Drawing the rest from reference TRBV5-1 and TRBJ1-2, the complete variable domain is KAGVTQTPRYLIKTRGQQVTLSCSPISGHRSVSWYQQTPGQGLQFLFEYFSETQRNKGNFPGRFSGRQFSNSRSEMNVSTLELGDSALYLCASSFTGQGYTFGSGTRLTVV.